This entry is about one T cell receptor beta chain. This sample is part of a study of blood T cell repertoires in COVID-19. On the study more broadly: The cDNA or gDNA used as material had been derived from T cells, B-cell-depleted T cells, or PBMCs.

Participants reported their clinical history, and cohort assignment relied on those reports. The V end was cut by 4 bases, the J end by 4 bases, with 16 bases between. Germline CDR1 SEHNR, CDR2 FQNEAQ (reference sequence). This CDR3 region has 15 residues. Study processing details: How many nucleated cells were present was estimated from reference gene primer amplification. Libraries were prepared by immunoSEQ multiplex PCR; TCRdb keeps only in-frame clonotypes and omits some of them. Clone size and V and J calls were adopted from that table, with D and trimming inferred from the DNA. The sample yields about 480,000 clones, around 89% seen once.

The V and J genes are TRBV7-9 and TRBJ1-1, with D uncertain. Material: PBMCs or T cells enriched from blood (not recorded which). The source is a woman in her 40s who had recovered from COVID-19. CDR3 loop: CASSSTGVWGTEAFF. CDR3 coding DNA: TGTGCCAGCAGCTCGACCGGGGTTTGGGGCACTGAAGCTTTCTTT.